The source of this TCR beta chain is a study of T-cell reconstitution after alpha-beta-depleted transplantation in children. This clonotype was seen at least ten times. Its antigen is still unknown. Germline CDR1 reads LGHNA; CDR2 reads YSLEER. V lost 3 bases, J lost 7 bases, and 9 bases lay in between. The CDR3 contains 12 residues. A library of TCRbeta sequences, prepared with unique molecular identifiers, was generated. TCRdb analysed the PCR reads with MiXCR anew, one entry per CDR3 protein. Of 75,000 to 90,000 distinct CDR3 sequences in the sample, 12% to 15% were seen once. Study-level points and caveats: Roughly two months post-transplant, alpha-beta T cells reportedly originated from several hundred graft clones that had expanded.

The J gene is TRBJ1-2, the V gene TRBV4-3; D is ambiguous. This material consisted of PBMCs, mostly from graft donor cells, taken 180 days after TCRalphabeta/CD19-depleted stem cell transplant. The clonotype originates from a male patient aged 2 to 10 who had a stem cell transplant for acute lymphoblastic leukemia, so the T cells may come from the graft donor. This CDR3 is CASSQDASGYTF. CDR3 coding DNA: TGCGCCAGCAGCCAGGACGCTAGTGGCTACACCTTC.